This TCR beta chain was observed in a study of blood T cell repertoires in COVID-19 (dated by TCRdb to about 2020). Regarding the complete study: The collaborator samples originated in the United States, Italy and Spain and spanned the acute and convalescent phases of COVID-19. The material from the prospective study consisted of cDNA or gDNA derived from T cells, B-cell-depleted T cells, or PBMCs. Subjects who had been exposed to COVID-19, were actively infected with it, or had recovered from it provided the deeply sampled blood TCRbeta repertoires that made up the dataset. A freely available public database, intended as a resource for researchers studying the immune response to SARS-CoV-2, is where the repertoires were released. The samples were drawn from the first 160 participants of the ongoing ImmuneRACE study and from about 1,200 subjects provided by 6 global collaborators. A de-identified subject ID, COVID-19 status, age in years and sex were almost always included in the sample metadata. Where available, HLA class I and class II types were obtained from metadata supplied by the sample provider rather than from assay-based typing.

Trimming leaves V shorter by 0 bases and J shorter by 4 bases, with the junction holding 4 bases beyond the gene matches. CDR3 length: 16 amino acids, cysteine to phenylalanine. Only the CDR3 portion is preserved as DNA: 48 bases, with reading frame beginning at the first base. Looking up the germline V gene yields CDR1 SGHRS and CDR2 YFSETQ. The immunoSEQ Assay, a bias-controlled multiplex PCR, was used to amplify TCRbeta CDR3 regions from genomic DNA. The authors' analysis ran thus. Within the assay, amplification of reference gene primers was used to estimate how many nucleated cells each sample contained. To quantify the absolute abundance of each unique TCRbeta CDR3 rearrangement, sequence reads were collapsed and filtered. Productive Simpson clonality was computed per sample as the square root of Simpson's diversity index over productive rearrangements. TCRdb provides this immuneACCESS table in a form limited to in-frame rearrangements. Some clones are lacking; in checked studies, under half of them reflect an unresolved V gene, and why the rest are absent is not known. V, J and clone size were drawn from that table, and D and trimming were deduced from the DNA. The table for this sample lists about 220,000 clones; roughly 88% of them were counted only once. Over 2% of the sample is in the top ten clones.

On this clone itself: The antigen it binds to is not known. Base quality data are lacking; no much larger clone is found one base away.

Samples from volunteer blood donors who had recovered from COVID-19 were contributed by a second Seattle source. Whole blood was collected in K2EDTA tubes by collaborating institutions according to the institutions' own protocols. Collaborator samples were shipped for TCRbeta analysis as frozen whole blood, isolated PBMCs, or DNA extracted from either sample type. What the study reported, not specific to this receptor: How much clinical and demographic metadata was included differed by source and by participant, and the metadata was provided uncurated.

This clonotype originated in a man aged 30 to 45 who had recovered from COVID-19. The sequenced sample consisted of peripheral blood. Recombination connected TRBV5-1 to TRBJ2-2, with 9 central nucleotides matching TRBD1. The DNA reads TGCGCCAGCAGCTTGGCTGGGGACAGGGTCACCGGGGAGCTGTTTTTT. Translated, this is CASSLAGDRVTGELFF.